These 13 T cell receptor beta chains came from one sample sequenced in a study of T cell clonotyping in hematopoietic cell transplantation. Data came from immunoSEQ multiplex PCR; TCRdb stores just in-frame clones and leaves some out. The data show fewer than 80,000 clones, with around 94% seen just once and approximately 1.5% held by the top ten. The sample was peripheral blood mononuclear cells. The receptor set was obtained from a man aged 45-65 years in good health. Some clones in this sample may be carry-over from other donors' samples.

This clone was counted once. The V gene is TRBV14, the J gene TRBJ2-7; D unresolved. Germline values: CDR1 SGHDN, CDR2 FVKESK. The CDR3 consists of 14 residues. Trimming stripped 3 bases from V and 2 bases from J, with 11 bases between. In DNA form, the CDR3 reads TGTGCCAGCAGCCAGACATGGGTCCCCTACGAGCAGTACTTC. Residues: CASSQTWVPYEQYF. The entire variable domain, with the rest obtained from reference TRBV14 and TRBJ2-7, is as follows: EAGVTQFPSHSVIEKGQTVTLRCDPISGHDNLYWYRRVMGKEIKFLLHFVKESKQDESGMPNNRFLAERTGGTYSTLKVQPAELEDSGVYFCASSQTWVPYEQYFGPGTRLTVT.

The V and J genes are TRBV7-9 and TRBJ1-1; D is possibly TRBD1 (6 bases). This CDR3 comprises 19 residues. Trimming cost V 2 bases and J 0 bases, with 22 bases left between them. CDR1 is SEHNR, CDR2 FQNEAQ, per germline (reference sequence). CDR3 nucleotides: TGTGCCAGCAGCTTACAGTTCGGGGGGCTAACGAAATTGAACACTGAAGCTTTCTTT. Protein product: CASSLQFGGLTKLNTEAFF. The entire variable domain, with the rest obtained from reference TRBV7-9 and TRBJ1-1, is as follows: DTGVSQNPRHKITKRGQNVTFRCDPISEHNRLYWYRQTLGQGPEFLTYFQNEAQLEKSRLLSDRFSAERPKGSFSTLEIQRTEQGDSAMYLCASSLQFGGLTKLNTEAFFGQGTRLTVV.

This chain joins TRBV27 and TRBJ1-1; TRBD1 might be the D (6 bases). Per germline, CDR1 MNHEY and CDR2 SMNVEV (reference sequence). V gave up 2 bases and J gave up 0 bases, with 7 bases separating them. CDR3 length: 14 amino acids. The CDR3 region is CASSLDRLNTEAFF. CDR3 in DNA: TGTGCCAGCAGTTTAGACAGGTTGAACACTGAAGCTTTCTTT.

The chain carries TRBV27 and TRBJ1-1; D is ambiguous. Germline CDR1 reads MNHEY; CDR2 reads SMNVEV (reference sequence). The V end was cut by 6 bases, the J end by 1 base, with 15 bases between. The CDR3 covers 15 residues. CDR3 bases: TGTGCCAGCAGACGACTAGGAGGTCCGAACACTGAAGCTTTCTTT. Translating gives CASRRLGGPNTEAFF.

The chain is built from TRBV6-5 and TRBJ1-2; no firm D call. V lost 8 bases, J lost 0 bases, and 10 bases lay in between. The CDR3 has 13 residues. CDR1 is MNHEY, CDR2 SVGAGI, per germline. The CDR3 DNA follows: TGTGCCAGCTGGGAGTCAGCTAACTATGGCTACACCTTC. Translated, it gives CASWESANYGYTF.

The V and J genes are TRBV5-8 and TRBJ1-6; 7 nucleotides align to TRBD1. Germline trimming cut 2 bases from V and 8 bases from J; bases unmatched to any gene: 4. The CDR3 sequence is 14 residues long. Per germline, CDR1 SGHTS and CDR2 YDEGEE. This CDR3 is CASSFAQGDSPLHF. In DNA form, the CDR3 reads TGTGCCAGCAGCTTTGCGCAGGGGGATTCACCCCTCCACTTT. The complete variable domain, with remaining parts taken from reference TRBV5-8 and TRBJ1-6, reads EAGVTQSPTHLIKTRGQQATLRCSPISGHTSVYWYQQALGLGLQFLLWYDEGEERNRGNFPPRFSGRQFPNYSSELNVNALELEDSALYLCASSFAQGDSPLHFGNGTRLTVT.

The CDR3: CAWRGRGELFF. Written as DNA, the CDR3 is TGTGCCTGGAGGGGACGGGGGGAGCTGTTTTTT. This chain links TRBV30 with TRBJ2-2; D possibly matches TRBD1 or TRBD2 (5 bases each). There are 11 residues in the CDR3. V was pared by 3 bases and J by 8 bases, with 7 bases between. Germline CDR1 GTSNPN, CDR2 SVGIG (reference sequence).

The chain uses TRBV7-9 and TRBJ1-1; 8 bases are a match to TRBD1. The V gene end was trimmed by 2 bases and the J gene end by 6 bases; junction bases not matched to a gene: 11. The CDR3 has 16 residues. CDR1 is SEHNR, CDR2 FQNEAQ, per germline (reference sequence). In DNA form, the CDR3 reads TGTGCCAGCAGCTTACAGGGGGCAGTAGATGGCGCTGAAGCTTTCTTT. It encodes CASSLQGAVDGAEAFF.

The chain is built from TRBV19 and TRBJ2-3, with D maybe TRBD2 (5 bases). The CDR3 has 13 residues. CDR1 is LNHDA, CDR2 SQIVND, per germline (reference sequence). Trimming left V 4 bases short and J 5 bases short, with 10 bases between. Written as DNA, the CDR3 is TGTGCCAGTAGTAACAACCGGGGAGATACGCAGTATTTT. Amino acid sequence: CASSNNRGDTQYF.

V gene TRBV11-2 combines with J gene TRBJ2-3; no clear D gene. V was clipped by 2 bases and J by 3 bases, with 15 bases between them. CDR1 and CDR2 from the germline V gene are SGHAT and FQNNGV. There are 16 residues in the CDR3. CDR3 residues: CASSLRIQATTDTQYF. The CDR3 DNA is TGTGCCAGCAGCTTAAGGATTCAGGCTACGACAGATACGCAGTATTTT. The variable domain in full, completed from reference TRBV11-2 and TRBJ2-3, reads EAGVAQSPRYKIIEKRQSVAFWCNPISGHATLYWYQQILGQGPKLLIQFQNNGVVDDSQLPKDRFSAERLKGVDSTLKIQPAKLEDSAVYLCASSLRIQATTDTQYFGPGTRLTVL.

CDR3 amino acids: CATLGRERNEQFF. CDR3 bases: TGTGCCACCCTCGGGCGGGAGCGGAATGAGCAGTTCTTC. The V gene is TRBV10-3, the J gene TRBJ2-1, with 7 positions matching TRBD2. V shed 10 bases and J 7 bases; nucleotides not matched to a gene: 10. Per germline, CDR1 ENHRY and CDR2 SYGVKD. This CDR3 has 13 residues.

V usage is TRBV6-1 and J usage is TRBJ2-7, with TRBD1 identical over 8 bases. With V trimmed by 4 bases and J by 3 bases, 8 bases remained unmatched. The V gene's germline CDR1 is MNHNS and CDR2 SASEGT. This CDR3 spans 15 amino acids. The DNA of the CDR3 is TGTGCCAGCAGTGCGGGGGCAGGGGGCCTCTACGAGCAGTACTTC. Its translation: CASSAGAGGLYEQYF.

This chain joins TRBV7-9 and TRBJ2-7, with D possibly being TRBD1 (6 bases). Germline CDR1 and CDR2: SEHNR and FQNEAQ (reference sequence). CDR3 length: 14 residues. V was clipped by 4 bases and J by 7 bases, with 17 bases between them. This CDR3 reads CASSYAQGLGEQYF. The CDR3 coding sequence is TGTGCCAGCAGCTACGCACAGGGTCTGGGGGAGCAGTACTTC.